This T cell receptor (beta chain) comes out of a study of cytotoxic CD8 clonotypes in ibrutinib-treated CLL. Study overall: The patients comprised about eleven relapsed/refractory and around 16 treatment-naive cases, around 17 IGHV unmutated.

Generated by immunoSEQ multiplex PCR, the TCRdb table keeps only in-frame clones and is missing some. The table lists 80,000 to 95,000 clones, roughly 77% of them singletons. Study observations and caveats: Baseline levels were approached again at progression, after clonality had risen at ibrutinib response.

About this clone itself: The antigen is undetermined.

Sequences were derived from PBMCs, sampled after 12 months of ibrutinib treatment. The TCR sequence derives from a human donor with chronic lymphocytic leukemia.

DNA for the CDR3: TGTGCCTGGAATTGGGGTCGGGGCAAAAACATTCAGTACTTC. Amino acid sequence: CAWNWGRGKNIQYF. The V and J genes are TRBV30 and TRBJ2-4; D is perhaps TRBD2 (5 bases). The CDR3 length is 14 residues. Looked up from germline, CDR1 is GTSNPN and CDR2 is SVGIG (reference sequence). The V end lost 4 bases, the J end lost 3 bases, and 13 bases lay between the germline ends.